Presented here are 17 T cell receptor beta chains from one specimen sequenced in a study of cytomegalovirus exposure and HLA in healthy donors. PCR amplification relied on 60 Vbeta primers (plus 13 Jbeta primers). Using immunoSEQ multiplex PCR, the repertoire was profiled, and TCRdb retains in-frame clones only, with some absent. The sample has 95,000 to 150,000 clones. The sequencing sample was made of PBMCs. The origin of the receptors is a man between 18 and 35 years old in good health and CMV-seronegative.

The rearrangement joins TRBV5-1 to TRBJ2-7; D ambiguous. Germline-derived CDR1 and CDR2 are SGHRS and YFSETQ. This CDR3 region has 11 residues. The ends were cut back, 6 bases at V and 3 bases at J, with 7 bases in the middle. This CDR3 is CASKSRYEQYF. CDR3 nucleotide sequence: TGCGCCAGCAAGAGCCGCTACGAGCAGTACTTC.

This chain links TRBV6-1 with TRBJ1-4; D gene ambiguous. This CDR3 region has 14 residues. With 3 bases removed from V and 9 bases from J, the gap between germline ends came to 14 bases. CDR1 and CDR2 from the germline V gene are MNHNS and SASEGT. Here the CDR3 reads CASSDAGFRKKLFF. The CDR3 nucleotides are TGTGCCAGCAGTGATGCGGGGTTTAGAAAAAAACTGTTTTTT.

The chain links TRBV5-1 to TRBJ2-1; D gene unclear. The V gene lost 1 base and the J gene lost 7 bases, with 9 bases spanning the gap. The CDR3 has 13 residues. In germline, CDR1 is SGHRS, CDR2 YFSETQ. The CDR3: CASSLFLENEQFF. The CDR3 bases are TGCGCCAGCAGCTTGTTTCTTGAGAATGAGCAGTTCTTC. Complete variable domain (other parts from reference TRBV5-1 and TRBJ2-1): KAGVTQTPRYLIKTRGQQVTLSCSPISGHRSVSWYQQTPGQGLQFLFEYFSETQRNKGNFPGRFSGRQFSNSRSEMNVSTLELGDSALYLCASSLFLENEQFFGPGTRLTVL.

The rearrangement uses TRBV4-1 and TRBJ1-2; possible D gene TRBD1, 6 bases. Germline CDR1 reads MGHRA; CDR2 reads YSYEKL. CDR3 size: 16 residues. Trimming took 0 bases from V and 8 from J, leaving 19 bases between them. The DNA of the CDR3 is TGCGCCAGCAGCCAAGATCCCCTACAGGGTTATCGCGGCTACACCTTC. Its protein is CASSQDPLQGYRGYTF.

The gene calls are TRBV10-3 and TRBJ1-1, with 8 bases aligning to TRBD1. The CDR3 is made up of 14 amino acids. V lost 7 bases, J lost 1 base, and 5 bases stayed unmatched. The V gene's germline CDR1 is ENHRY and CDR2 SYGVKD. The CDR3 region is CAITRDRGNTEAFF. For the CDR3, the DNA is TGTGCCATCACCCGAGACAGGGGGAACACTGAAGCTTTCTTT.

V usage is TRBV9 and J usage is TRBJ1-2; 11 nucleotides line up with TRBD1. V was clipped by 0 bases and J by 4 bases; unmatched bases: 2. CDR3 length equals 15 residues. Germline V CDR1 and CDR2: SGDLS, YYNGEE. In DNA form, the CDR3 reads TGTGCCAGCAGCGTAGGCGGACAGGGGGCCTATGGCTACACCTTC. This codes for CASSVGGQGAYGYTF. Combining the CDR3 with reference TRBV9 and TRBJ1-2 gives the whole variable domain DSGVTQTPKHLITATGQRVTLRCSPRSGDLSVYWYQQSLDQGLQFLIQYYNGEERAKGNILERFSAQQFPDLHSELNLSSLELGDSALYFCASSVGGQGAYGYTFGSGTRLTVV.

This rearrangement joins TRBV9 to TRBJ2-7, with D perhaps matching TRBD2 (8 bases). The CDR3 loop spans 16 amino acids. Germline V gives CDR1 SGDLS, CDR2 YYNGEE. V lost 4 bases to trimming and J lost 2 bases, with 19 bases between them. The CDR3 coding sequence is TGTGCCAGCAGCCTCCGGGAGGGGGCGGGGACCTACGAGCAGTACTTC. It codes for CASSLREGAGTYEQYF.

This chain uses TRBV5-1 with TRBJ1-1, with 7 bases identical to TRBD1. Per germline, CDR1 SGHRS and CDR2 YFSETQ. With 4 bases clipped from V and 5 bases from J, the junction kept 11 bases outside the gene matches. The CDR3 is 15 amino acids. CDR3 sequence: CASSVWQGGGTEAFF. The CDR3 DNA reads as TGCGCCAGCAGCGTATGGCAGGGGGGTGGGACTGAAGCTTTCTTT.

V usage is TRBV28 and J usage is TRBJ2-2; unclear D gene. The CDR3 covers 13 residues. CDR1 MDHEN and CDR2 SYDVKM come from the germline V gene. V lost 3 bases to trimming and J lost 4 bases, with 6 bases between them. The chain's CDR3 is CASSLSVTGELFF. The CDR3, as DNA: TGTGCCAGCAGTTTGTCGGTCACCGGGGAGCTGTTTTTT. Full variable domain (rest looked up from reference TRBV28 and TRBJ2-2): DVKVTQSSRYLVKRTGEKVFLECVQDMDHENMFWYRQDPGLGLRLIYFSYDVKMKEKGDIPEGYSVSREKKERFSLILESASTNQTSMYLCASSLSVTGELFFGEGSRLTVL.

The gene calls are TRBV28 and TRBJ1-2; 7 nucleotides match TRBD1. Germline V gene data show CDR1 as MDHEN and CDR2 as SYDVKM. The CDR3 is 14 residues long. The trim removed 8 bases at V and 3 bases at J, leaving 9 bases unmatched. CDR3 bases: TGTGCCAGCGGGGACAGCCAACGACACTATGGCTACACCTTC. Amino acid sequence: CASGDSQRHYGYTF.

V gene TRBV18 combines with J gene TRBJ1-2; 8 nucleotides align to TRBD1. Germline V gene data show CDR1 as KGHSH and CDR2 as LQKENI. V shed 3 bases and J 2 bases; nucleotides not matched to a gene: 5. CDR3 length: 15 residues. DNA for the CDR3: TGTGCCAGCTCACCGTCAGGGGGCAGGAACTATGGCTACACCTTC. Amino acid sequence: CASSPSGGRNYGYTF.

The V call is TRBV28, the J call TRBJ1-6, with D tentatively TRBD1 (5 bases). CDR3 length: 15 amino acids. The germline V and J ends were trimmed by 3 bases and 10 bases, with 16 bases remaining between them. The germline V gene encodes CDR1 MDHEN and CDR2 SYDVKM. The CDR3 DNA reads TGTGCCAGCAGTTTTCAGGGTGAGAGGCGATCACCCCTCCACTTT. This translates into CASSFQGERRSPLHF.

The chain joins TRBV5-1 to TRBJ2-2; D gene unclear. Germline-derived CDR1 and CDR2 are SGHRS and YFSETQ. The ends were cut back, 0 bases at V and 1 base at J, with 7 bases in the middle. The CDR3 totals 15 residues. The CDR3 region has the DNA TGCGCCAGCAGCTTGGATGCAGGGAACACCGGGGAGCTGTTTTTT. Amino acids: CASSLDAGNTGELFF.

The chain uses TRBV4-1 and TRBJ1-2; D remains unclear. Between the trimmed V and J ends, which lost 0 bases and 2 bases, there was a span of 10 bases. CDR3 length: 15 residues. Germline V gene sequence: CDR1 MGHRA, CDR2 YSYEKL. The CDR3 protein is CASSQDPAQNYGYTF. CDR3 nucleotides: TGCGCCAGCAGCCAAGATCCGGCACAGAACTATGGCTACACCTTC.

J is TRBJ1-4 and V is TRBV18; weak D call: TRBD1 (5 bases). Germline values: CDR1 KGHSH, CDR2 LQKENI. The CDR3 runs to 15 residues. V was clipped by 0 bases and J by 10 bases, with 15 bases between them. CDR3 region: CASSPPLQGQGKLFF. As DNA, the CDR3 is TGTGCCAGCTCACCACCCCTGCAGGGTCAGGGAAAACTGTTTTTT.

The chain couples TRBV4-1 to TRBJ1-1, with TRBD1 as a possible D gene (5 bases). This CDR3 has 14 residues. Germline V gives CDR1 MGHRA, CDR2 YSYEKL. The V and J ends lost 1 base and 3 bases respectively, with 9 bases between them. CDR3 in amino acids: CASSQGQGYTEAFF. For the CDR3, the DNA is TGCGCCAGCAGCCAAGGTCAGGGTTACACTGAAGCTTTCTTT.

The chain's CDR3 is CASSALVGPRAEAFF. CDR3 nucleotides: TGTGCCAGCAGCGCTCTGGTTGGTCCTCGCGCTGAAGCTTTCTTT. This chain uses TRBV9 with TRBJ1-1; unclear D gene. CDR1 and CDR2 (germline): SGDLS, YYNGEE. Between the trimmed V and J ends, which lost 3 bases and 6 bases, there was a span of 18 bases. This CDR3 contains 15 residues.